This T cell receptor (beta chain) was recovered during a study of blood T cell repertoires in COVID-19 (dated by TCRdb to the early 2020s). At the level of the whole study: Samples covering the acute and convalescent phases of COVID-19 were provided by collaborators in the United States, Italy and Spain. The material from the prospective study consisted of cDNA or gDNA derived from T cells, B-cell-depleted T cells, or PBMCs. Subjects who had been exposed to COVID-19, were actively infected with it, or had recovered from it provided the deeply sampled blood TCRbeta repertoires that made up the dataset. HLA class I and class II types, where available, came from metadata supplied by the sample provider rather than from assay-based typing. The repertoires were released in a freely available public database intended as a resource for research on the immune response to SARS-CoV-2. Nearly every sample came with metadata listing a de-identified subject ID, COVID-19 status, age in years and sex. Samples were obtained from the ongoing ImmuneRACE study (first 160 participants) and from 1,254 subjects provided by 6 global collaborators. Paper-wide results and their limitations: The quantity of clinical and demographic metadata differed by source and by participant and was supplied without curation.

Germline trimming: 10 bases from V, 2 bases from J; junction bases outside gene matches: 7. The CDR3 covers 15 residues, taking in both the cysteine and the phenylalanine. The sequence is cut down to CDR3 DNA, 45 bases in frame from base 1. As encoded in the germline V gene, CDR1 is SGHVS while CDR2 is FQNEAQ. As concerns this clone: The specificity of this receptor is unknown. Base qualities are not provided; no much larger clone lies one nucleotide away.

TCRbeta CDR3 regions were amplified from genomic DNA using the immunoSEQ Assay, a bias-controlled multiplex PCR. Processing in the source paper ran as follows. The number of nucleated cells in each sample was estimated from the amplification of reference gene primers within the assay. Sequence reads were collapsed and filtered to measure the absolute abundance of every unique TCRbeta CDR3 rearrangement. For each sample, productive Simpson clonality was calculated by taking the square root of Simpson's diversity index across productive rearrangements. TCRdb retrieved this table from immuneACCESS and kept in-frame rearrangements only. Not all clones are present; in checked studies, unresolved V genes account for under half, and no reason is known for the remainder. V and J calls and clone size are as listed in that table; D and trimming were resolved from the DNA. In all, the sample holds 150,000 to 200,000 clones, and more than 75% of those were seen once. Of the sample, around 12% falls within the top ten clones.

One collaborating source in Seattle enrolled patients while the patients were actively infected and followed the patients over time throughout the course of disease. Each collaborating institution followed its own protocols to collect whole blood in K2EDTA tubes. For TCRbeta analysis, collaborators shipped samples in one of three forms: frozen whole blood, isolated PBMCs, or DNA extracted from either of those sample types. Rearrangement joined TRBV7-8 to TRBJ2-6, and 8 bases in between align with TRBD1. The TCR comes from a woman in her seventies with COVID-19, enrolled during active disease. Specimen: peripheral blood. The CDR3 loop reads CATDRGVAGANVLTF. Read as DNA, the sequence is TGTGCCACAGACAGGGGCGTGGCTGGGGCCAACGTCCTGACTTTC.